This TCR beta chain was profiled in a study of human T cells and chemical hapten exposure. There are a few counts of this clonotype. Stated time point: patch test 3, about 24 weeks after DPC sensitization. Treatment in this sample: therapeutic diphenylcyclopropenone sensitization with weekly scalp DPC. One entry per CDR3 protein results from TCRdb running MiXCR on the RACE reads. The data contain 95,000 to 150,000 distinct CDR3 sequences, 11% of them singletons. The CDR3 extends over 15 amino acids. From germline, CDR1 is DFQATT and CDR2 SNEGSKA (reference sequence). The V gene end was trimmed by 0 bases and the J gene end by 5 bases; junction bases not matched to a gene: 9.

The TCR sequence derives from a woman between 45 and 60 years old with alopecia areata. Some clones in this sample may be carry-over from other donors' samples. V usage is TRBV20-1 and J usage is TRBJ2-5, with 7 bases lining up with TRBD2. Here the sequenced sample was whole blood, taken in connection with sensitization to the hapten diphenylcyclopropenone (DPC). The CDR3 reads CSARDLRGRDETQYF. The CDR3 bases are TGCAGTGCTAGAGATCTCCGGGGGAGGGACGAGACCCAGTACTTC.